A single TCR beta chain is shown here with its context. Original processing notes: Cell counts per sample came from amplifying reference gene primers. The method was immunoSEQ multiplex PCR; TCRdb's version includes in-frame clones alone and lacks a portion of them. That table supplies the V and J calls and clone size; D and trimming were determined from the DNA. The sample has 200,000 to 250,000 clones; around four fifths are singletons. This sample stems from a study of blood T cell repertoires in COVID-19. Turning to the study itself: Specimens from acute and convalescent COVID-19 originated in the United States, Italy and Spain.

The germline V gene encodes CDR1 KGHSH and CDR2 LQKENI. V was pared by 8 bases and J by 0 bases, with 7 bases of the junction left unmatched. The CDR3 length is 16 residues. Source material: peripheral blood. The chain couples TRBV18 to TRBJ2-1; TRBD1 agrees at 10 bases. The receptor was derived from a man aged 50 or older with active or convalescent COVID-19. In DNA, the CDR3 is TGTGCCAGCCAAGACAGGGGGCAAAGCTCCTACAATGAGCAGTTCTTC. This sequence encodes CASQDRGQSSYNEQFF.